This is a list of T cell receptor beta chains from one sample in a study of T cells in Graves' hyperthyroidism and ophthalmopathy. MiXCR was run by TCRdb on the multiplex PCR reads, yielding one entry per CDR3 protein. The sample lists about 510,000 distinct CDR3 sequences; about 15% were seen once. Sequenced input: blood. Source of these receptors: a woman in her thirties or forties with Graves' hyperthyroidism. Both conserved end residues are part of each CDR3. Fields, in order: D gene, clone size, J gene, V gene, CDR3 DNA, CDR3 protein. A D gene is named only where the DNA matches it firmly. Size values are once, few and many counts, or a class for expanded clones, and some rows have none.

D gene: TRBD1; clone size: .; J gene: TRBJ1-2; V gene: TRBV12-3/TRBV12-4; CDR3 DNA: TGTGCCAGCAGTTTAGTAGGGGGACAGGGGCGCTATGGCTACACCTTC; CDR3 protein: CASSLVGGQGRYGYTF
D gene: .; clone size: few; J gene: TRBJ2-5; V gene: TRBV4-1; CDR3 DNA: TGCGCCAGCAGCCAAGATAGGGCAGGGGCGGGAGAGACCCAGTACTTC; CDR3 protein: CASSQDRAGAGETQYF
D gene: .; clone size: many; J gene: TRBJ2-7; V gene: TRBV2; CDR3 DNA: TGTGCCAGCAGTGAATTCGAGGGGATAACCTACGAGCAGTACTTC; CDR3 protein: CASSEFEGITYEQYF
D gene: TRBD2; clone size: many; J gene: TRBJ2-7; V gene: TRBV10-1; CDR3 DNA: TGCGCCAGCAGCGGATTGACTAGCGGGACGTCCTACGAGCAGTACTTC; CDR3 protein: CASSGLTSGTSYEQYF
D gene: .; clone size: .; J gene: TRBJ2-7; V gene: TRBV11-1; CDR3 DNA: TGTGCCAGCAGCTCTGATCAGTCTTACGAGCAGTACTTC; CDR3 protein: CASSSDQSYEQYF
D gene: .; clone size: many; J gene: TRBJ1-5; V gene: TRBV20-1; CDR3 DNA: TGCAGTGCTATTGACGGTTATAGCAATCAGCCCCAGCATTTT; CDR3 protein: CSAIDGYSNQPQHF
D gene: TRBD1; clone size: few; J gene: TRBJ1-5; V gene: TRBV12-3/TRBV12-4; CDR3 DNA: TGTGCCAGCAGTCCCGGGACAGGGAAAGGTCAGCCCCAGCATTTT; CDR3 protein: CASSPGTGKGQPQHF
D gene: TRBD1; clone size: many; J gene: TRBJ1-2; V gene: TRBV6-1; CDR3 DNA: TGTGCCAGCAGTCTGTCGACAGGGGCCCTAAACTATGGCTACACCTTC; CDR3 protein: CASSLSTGALNYGYTF
D gene: TRBD1; clone size: .; J gene: TRBJ1-3; V gene: TRBV12-3/TRBV12-4; CDR3 DNA: TGTGCCAGCAGTCCTCCTTTCCGGACAGGGCGAGGAAACACCATATATTTT; CDR3 protein: CASSPPFRTGRGNTIYF
D gene: .; clone size: .; J gene: TRBJ2-1; V gene: TRBV5-1; CDR3 DNA: TGCGCCAGCAGGACACGGGAATCCATGGGGAATGAGCAGTTCTTC; CDR3 protein: CASRTRESMGNEQFF
D gene: .; clone size: few; J gene: TRBJ2-1; V gene: TRBV4-1; CDR3 DNA: TGCGCCAGCAGCACTGACTCCGATGAGCAGTTCTTC; CDR3 protein: CASSTDSDEQFF
D gene: .; clone size: many; J gene: TRBJ1-2; V gene: TRBV2; CDR3 DNA: TGTGCCAGCAGAGTCGGTTCAGGGTCCTATGGCTACACCTTC; CDR3 protein: CASRVGSGSYGYTF
D gene: .; clone size: many; J gene: TRBJ1-5; V gene: TRBV6-1; CDR3 DNA: TGTGCCAGCAGTGAAAATTGGTCCAATCAGCCCCAGCATTTT; CDR3 protein: CASSENWSNQPQHF
D gene: .; clone size: many; J gene: TRBJ2-7; V gene: TRBV7-3; CDR3 DNA: TGTGCCAGCAGCTTACCTACCGGGACCTCCTACGAGCAGTACTTC; CDR3 protein: CASSLPTGTSYEQYF
D gene: TRBD1; clone size: many; J gene: TRBJ2-5; V gene: TRBV28; CDR3 DNA: TGTGCCAGCAGTCCCTCCCCAGGACAGGGTAACCAGTACTTC; CDR3 protein: CASSPSPGQGNQYF
D gene: .; clone size: .; J gene: TRBJ1-1; V gene: TRBV7-9; CDR3 DNA: TGTGCCAGCAGCTTAGTCGAGGAGACTGAAGCTTTCTTT; CDR3 protein: CASSLVEETEAFF
D gene: .; clone size: few; J gene: TRBJ2-2; V gene: TRBV7-9; CDR3 DNA: TGTGCCAGCAGCGAGGCTACTGGTGGAGCCACCGGGGAGCTGTTTTTT; CDR3 protein: CASSEATGGATGELFF
D gene: .; clone size: .; J gene: TRBJ2-7; V gene: TRBV10-3; CDR3 DNA: TGTGCCATCAGTGATAGGGGTGCCTACGAGCAGTACTTC; CDR3 protein: CAISDRGAYEQYF
D gene: .; clone size: .; J gene: TRBJ2-1; V gene: TRBV20-1; CDR3 DNA: TGCAGTGCTAGTCGCAGGGGCGATGAGCAGTTCTTC; CDR3 protein: CSASRRGDEQFF
D gene: .; clone size: many; J gene: TRBJ1-1; V gene: TRBV6-1; CDR3 DNA: TGTGCCAGCCTTAAGTGGACAGCTGTGAACACTGAAGCTTTCTTT; CDR3 protein: CASLKWTAVNTEAFF
D gene: TRBD1; clone size: few; J gene: TRBJ1-1; V gene: TRBV15; CDR3 DNA: TGTGCCACCAGCAGAAGACAGGGGGTGAACACTGAAGCTTTCTTT; CDR3 protein: CATSRRQGVNTEAFF
D gene: .; clone size: .; J gene: TRBJ1-1; V gene: TRBV10-2; CDR3 DNA: TGCGCCAGCAGTGAACAGACAGGAGTTGAAGCTTTCTTT; CDR3 protein: CASSEQTGVEAFF
D gene: TRBD2; clone size: many; J gene: TRBJ2-1; V gene: TRBV7-9; CDR3 DNA: TGTGCCAGCAGCCCCCTAGCGGGGGGAAGCTCCTACAATGAGCAGTTCTTC; CDR3 protein: CASSPLAGGSSYNEQFF
D gene: TRBD2; clone size: .; J gene: TRBJ2-7; V gene: TRBV15; CDR3 DNA: TGTGCCACCAGCAGAGATCGAGGTAGCGGGGGGATCTACGAGCAGTACTTC; CDR3 protein: CATSRDRGSGGIYEQYF
D gene: .; clone size: .; J gene: TRBJ1-1; V gene: TRBV7-6; CDR3 DNA: TGTGCCAGCAGCAAAAGTGACAGTTCGAACACTGAAGCTTTCTTT; CDR3 protein: CASSKSDSSNTEAFF
D gene: TRBD2; clone size: many; J gene: TRBJ2-1; V gene: TRBV24-1; CDR3 DNA: TGTGCCACCAGTACAGCCGGGACTAGCGTGAAGGAGCAGTTCTTC; CDR3 protein: CATSTAGTSVKEQFF
D gene: .; clone size: few; J gene: TRBJ2-1; V gene: TRBV19; CDR3 DNA: TGTGCCAGTAAATTTTCGACTGGCTCCTACAATGAGCAGTTCTTC; CDR3 protein: CASKFSTGSYNEQFF
D gene: TRBD1; clone size: many; J gene: TRBJ2-5; V gene: TRBV11-2; CDR3 DNA: TGTGCCAGCAGCACACCCGGGACAGCACAAGAGACCCAGTACTTC; CDR3 protein: CASSTPGTAQETQYF
D gene: .; clone size: many; J gene: TRBJ2-3; V gene: TRBV12-3/TRBV12-4; CDR3 DNA: TGTGCCAGCAGTTTAGTCGTGAGAGATACGCAGTATTTT; CDR3 protein: CASSLVVRDTQYF
D gene: .; clone size: many; J gene: TRBJ1-4; V gene: TRBV3-1; CDR3 DNA: TGTGCCAGCAGCCTAAGCGTTGAAAAACTGTTTTTT; CDR3 protein: CASSLSVEKLFF
D gene: .; clone size: many; J gene: TRBJ2-7; V gene: TRBV30; CDR3 DNA: TGTGCCTGGAGTTCAGGGGTTCGGCACGAGCAGTACTTC; CDR3 protein: CAWSSGVRHEQYF
D gene: .; clone size: many; J gene: TRBJ2-1; V gene: TRBV30; CDR3 DNA: TGTGCCTGGACAGGTCTTTACAATGAGCAGTTCTTC; CDR3 protein: CAWTGLYNEQFF
D gene: TRBD2; clone size: many; J gene: TRBJ2-1; V gene: TRBV11-1; CDR3 DNA: TGTGCCAGCAGCTTGGGGGGACTAGTGTTCAATGAGCAGTTCTTC; CDR3 protein: CASSLGGLVFNEQFF
D gene: .; clone size: many; J gene: TRBJ1-5; V gene: TRBV28; CDR3 DNA: TGTGCCAGCAGTAGCGGGACACCCCTCGGGTGGCCCCAGCATTTT; CDR3 protein: CASSSGTPLGWPQHF
D gene: TRBD1; clone size: few; J gene: TRBJ1-5; V gene: TRBV12-3/TRBV12-4; CDR3 DNA: TGTGCCAGCAGACCAGGGGGCCCCAATCAGCCCCAGCATTTT; CDR3 protein: CASRPGGPNQPQHF